This TCR beta chain is from a study of blood T cell repertoires in COVID-19. At the level of the study: Samples taken during acute and convalescent COVID-19 were collected in the United States, Italy and Spain. T cells, B-cell-depleted T cells, or PBMCs provided the cDNA or gDNA that served as material.

A single count supports this clone. In the original workflow: Estimation of nucleated cell counts was performed using reference gene primer amplification. Libraries were prepared by immunoSEQ multiplex PCR; TCRdb keeps only in-frame clonotypes and omits some of them. V, J and clone size derive from that table, while D and trimming were established from the DNA sequence. The sample contains 300,000 to 400,000 clones, roughly 85% of which appear only once. CDR1 and CDR2 from the germline V gene are LGHNA and YNFKEQ. This CDR3 contains 18 residues. V dropped 2 bases and J dropped 0; count of bases not matched to a gene: 10.

Material for sequencing was peripheral blood. This clonotype was sampled from a human donor in a cohort sampled during active COVID-19. This chain uses TRBV4-2 with TRBJ2-1, with 7 bases lining up with TRBD2. The CDR3 region has the DNA TGTGCCAGCAGCCAATATAGCGGGTGGACGAGCTCCTACAATGAGCAGTTCTTC. It codes for CASSQYSGWTSSYNEQFF.